These 25 T cell receptor beta chains came from one sample sequenced in a study of regulatory T cells in long-lasting Graves disease. The time point here: newly diagnosed GD, antithyroid drugs for less than 3 months. The TCR library was prepared using RNA isolated from PBMCs. Arm-PCR of CDR3 regions and iRepertoire HTBI primers were used to build TCR beta libraries. TCRdb recomputed calls from the multiplex PCR reads with MiXCR, one row per CDR3 protein. The sample includes approximately 390,000 distinct CDR3 sequences, 15% to 20% of them seen just once. These data also formed part of another study, on T cells in Graves' hyperthyroidism and ophthalmopathy.

This material consisted of peripheral blood mononuclear cells (PBMCs), taken at new diagnosis, from a patient treated with antithyroid drugs. Receptors originate from a woman aged 18-29 years with Graves disease.

This chain joins TRBV29-1 and TRBJ2-5; D perhaps matches TRBD2 (6 bases). Germline V CDR1 and CDR2: SQVTM, ANQGSEA. The CDR3 loop spans 13 amino acids. V shed 5 bases and J shed 5 bases, with 15 bases lying between them. DNA of the CDR3: TGCAGCGTTAACAGACCGGGGAGGGAGACCCAGTACTTC. It encodes CSVNRPGRETQYF.

V usage is TRBV6-1 and J usage is TRBJ1-3; D call uncertain. CDR3 length: 14 residues. Germline V gene sequence: CDR1 MNHNS, CDR2 SASEGT. With 6 bases removed from V and 2 bases from J, the gap between germline ends came to 11 bases. The CDR3: CASSQTHTGNTIYF. The CDR3 DNA follows: TGTGCCAGCAGCCAAACACATACTGGAAACACCATATATTTT.

This chain uses TRBV5-1 with TRBJ1-1, with 9 bases fitting TRBD1. Germline CDR1 SGHRS, CDR2 YFSETQ. The CDR3 contains 16 residues. V trimming: 4 bases; J trimming: 2 bases; junction bases outside the gene matches: 9. The CDR3 reads CASSRDRAFTNTEAFF. The DNA of the CDR3 is TGCGCCAGCAGCAGGGACAGGGCCTTCACTAACACTGAAGCTTTCTTT.

This clonotype was observed at least ten times. V gene TRBV11-2 combines with J gene TRBJ1-1, with D perhaps TRBD1 (5 bases). This CDR3 region has 13 residues. Germline V lookup: CDR1 SGHAT, CDR2 FQNNGV. V lost 6 bases, J lost 3 bases, and 11 bases lay in between. This CDR3 reads CASSFGGYTEAFF. CDR3 nucleotides: TGTGCCAGCAGTTTTGGGGGATACACTGAAGCTTTCTTT.

Turning to this clonotype: This could be a read error, since a much larger clone is one nucleotide away. The V gene is TRBV5-5, the J gene TRBJ2-5, with D perhaps TRBD2 (6 bases). The germline gives CDR1 SGHKS, CDR2 YYEKEE (reference sequence). The CDR3 runs 14 residues. The CDR3 reads CASTLEGTGETQHF. The DNA of the CDR3 is TGTGCCAGCACCTTGGAGGGGACGGGGGAGACCCAGCACTTC.

This clonotype was counted at least ten times. This CDR3 reads CASSFDSWTGGKIYEQYF. The CDR3 bases are TGTGCCAGCAGTTTCGACTCCTGGACAGGGGGTAAAATCTACGAGCAGTACTTC. The chain joins TRBV12-3 or TRBV12-4 to TRBJ2-7; 10 bases are shared with TRBD1. The CDR3 loop spans 18 amino acids. Trimming cost V 3 bases and J 3 bases; bases outside gene matches: 14.

This clonotype has ten or more counts. The rearrangement links TRBV11-1 to TRBJ2-5, with D perhaps TRBD2 (5 bases). The CDR3 consists of 14 residues. Trimming took off 5 bases at V and 3 bases at J, with 13 bases between the two ends. Germline-derived CDR1 and CDR2 are SGHAT and FQDESV (reference sequence). The CDR3 loop is CASSPGVREETQYF. In DNA form, the CDR3 reads TGTGCCAGCAGCCCCGGGGTAAGGGAAGAGACCCAGTACTTC.

This clonotype has a count of ten or more. This rearrangement joins TRBV6-1 to TRBJ2-3; D not resolved. From germline, CDR1 is MNHNS and CDR2 SASEGT. This CDR3 is 12 amino acids long. Between the trimmed V and J ends, which lost 1 base and 1 base, there was a span of 0 bases. CDR3 in amino acids: CASSEGTDTQYF. In DNA, the CDR3 is TGTGCCAGCAGTGAAGGCACAGATACGCAGTATTTT.

This clonotype was recorded at least ten times. V gene TRBV20-1 combines with J gene TRBJ2-1; 8 bases are a match to TRBD2. Looked up from germline, CDR1 is DFQATT and CDR2 is SNEGSKA (reference sequence). The V and J ends lost 1 base and 0 bases, in that order; junction bases with no gene match: 11. The length of the CDR3 is 18 residues. CDR3: CSARGTSIVGSSYNEQFF. CDR3 in DNA: TGCAGTGCTAGAGGGACTAGCATTGTGGGGAGCTCCTACAATGAGCAGTTCTTC.

Remarks on this clonotype: A much more abundant neighbour one base away suggests this may be a read error. The rearrangement joins TRBV11-1 to TRBJ1-1; TRBD1 matches 8 bases. The CDR3 is 13 residues long. V dropped 4 bases and J dropped 10; count of bases not matched to a gene: 8. Germline V gives CDR1 SGHAT, CDR2 FQDESV (reference sequence). Here the CDR3 DNA reads TGTGCCAGCAGCTCCCGGACAGGGAGTGGAGCTTTCTTT. This gives the protein CASSSRTGSGAFF.

This clonotype was picked up many times. The CDR3 bases are TGTGCCAGCAGCTTGAACGGGGATTCTGCCGAGCAGTACTTC. It is translated as CASSLNGDSAEQYF. The gene calls are TRBV5-8 and TRBJ2-7, with D possibly being TRBD2 (5 bases). The germline gives CDR1 SGHTS, CDR2 YDEGEE. The V end was cut by 1 base, the J end by 6 bases, with 14 bases between. The CDR3 extends over 14 amino acids.

This clonotype appeared a few times. V and J are TRBV20-1 and TRBJ1-3; TRBD1 aligns across 9 bases. Germline values: CDR1 DFQATT, CDR2 SNEGSKA (reference sequence). CDR3 length: 13 amino acids. The junction had 0 bases not matched to a gene; V was cut back by 5 bases and J by 1 base. The CDR3 nucleotides are TGCAGTGCTGGGACAGGGTCTGGAAACACCATATATTTT. This gives the protein CSAGTGSGNTIYF.

V usage is TRBV29-1 and J usage is TRBJ2-2; D is undetermined. Per germline, CDR1 SQVTM and CDR2 ANQGSEA. V shed 3 bases and J shed 5 bases, with 7 bases lying between them. The CDR3 has 12 amino acids. In DNA, the CDR3 is TGCAGCGTTGAGGCGGAAACCGGGGAGCTGTTTTTT. Translated: CSVEAETGELFF.

This rearrangement joins TRBV7-6 to TRBJ1-3; D not resolved. The germline V gene encodes CDR1 SGHVS and CDR2 FNYEAQ. This CDR3 comprises 17 residues. V was cut by 1 base and J by 0 bases, with 13 bases left in between. CDR3 sequence: CASSLVSGIDSGNTIYF. In DNA form, the CDR3 reads TGTGCCAGCAGCTTAGTTAGCGGCATCGACTCTGGAAACACCATATATTTT.

This clonotype was recorded many times. The rearrangement joins TRBV19 to TRBJ2-7; weak D call: TRBD2 (7 bases). V lost 3 bases to trimming and J lost 4 bases, with 16 bases between them. The CDR3 is made up of 15 amino acids. Germline V gives CDR1 LNHDA, CDR2 SQIVND (reference sequence). CDR3 residues: CASSIAGRGGYEQYF. As DNA, the CDR3 is TGTGCCAGTAGTATCGCGGGCAGGGGAGGGTACGAGCAGTACTTC.

This clonotype was recorded a few times. The chain couples TRBV7-2 to TRBJ2-3; TRBD2 matches at 11 bases. The J segment lost 2 bases and the V segment lost 4 bases, leaving 8 bases of the junction unmatched. The CDR3 length is 17 residues. Germline CDR1 SGHTA, CDR2 FQGNSA. CDR3 coding DNA: TGTGCCAGCAGCTCGCCTTTAGCGGGAGGGCCCACAGATACGCAGTATTTT. Translating gives CASSSPLAGGPTDTQYF.

This clonotype was counted at least ten times. The chain carries TRBV24-1 and TRBJ2-2; D might be TRBD1 (6 bases). V lost 0 bases and J 7 bases, leaving 17 bases between the germline ends. Per the germline V gene, CDR1 is KGHDR and CDR2 is SFDVKD. The CDR3 consists of 17 residues. This CDR3 reads CATSDLGPGLRGGELFF. Written as DNA, the CDR3 is TGTGCCACCAGTGATTTGGGACCGGGCCTCAGGGGCGGGGAGCTGTTTTTT.

This clonotype appeared many times. V is TRBV5-8 and J is TRBJ2-7, with 7 bases lining up with TRBD1. Germline lookup yields CDR1 SGHTS and CDR2 YDEGEE. Trimming removed 6 bases from V and 3 bases from J; junction bases left unmatched: 6. CDR3 size: 13 residues. This CDR3 is CASTATGLYEQYF. The CDR3 DNA is TGTGCCAGCACCGCGACAGGGCTCTACGAGCAGTACTTC.

This rearrangement joins TRBV20-1 to TRBJ2-3, with 7 bases identical to TRBD1. CDR1 DFQATT and CDR2 SNEGSKA come from the germline V gene (reference sequence). J lost 2 bases, V lost 5 bases, and 4 bases had no gene match. This CDR3 has 13 amino acids. Here the CDR3 DNA reads TGCAGTGCTCGGGACAGATACACAGATACGCAGTATTTT. Its protein is CSARDRYTDTQYF.

There are many counts of this clonotype. The chain has TRBV20-1 and TRBJ2-1, with 12 bases that match TRBD2. With V trimmed by 5 bases and J by 8 bases, 16 bases remained unmatched. The CDR3 contains 17 residues. Germline V gives CDR1 DFQATT, CDR2 SNEGSKA (reference sequence). The DNA of the CDR3 is TGCAGTGCTCCCCCACCGACTAGCGGGAGACGAAAGGATGAGCAGTTCTTC. This gives the protein CSAPPPTSGRRKDEQFF.

V usage is TRBV30 and J usage is TRBJ2-7, with D possibly being TRBD1 (6 bases). Trimming took 5 bases from V and 2 from J, leaving 13 bases between them. Germline lookup yields CDR1 GTSNPN and CDR2 SVGIG (reference sequence). This CDR3 is 13 amino acids long. The CDR3 sequence is CAWVGTITYEQYF. In DNA form, the CDR3 reads TGTGCCTGGGTGGGGACAATAACCTACGAGCAGTACTTC.

A few counts support this clonotype. The chain recombines TRBV19 with TRBJ1-1; 7 positions match TRBD1. The CDR3 totals 13 residues. Germline V lookup: CDR1 LNHDA, CDR2 SQIVND (reference sequence). Trimming cost V 9 bases and J 5 bases; bases outside gene matches: 9. The CDR3 reads CASNSGGRTEAFF. DNA of the CDR3: TGTGCCAGCAACTCAGGGGGTAGAACTGAAGCTTTCTTT.

The rearrangement uses TRBV6-1 and TRBJ1-2; D might be TRBD1 (5 bases). V was pared by 8 bases and J by 4 bases, with 14 bases between. Germline CDR1 reads MNHNS; CDR2 reads SASEGT. This CDR3 has 13 residues. CDR3 DNA: TGTGCCAGCCGACCCTCGGGGGGCTATGGCTACACCTTC. Encoded protein: CASRPSGGYGYTF.

This clonotype was seen at least ten times. The chain employs TRBV2 and TRBJ2-3; 10 bases are a match to TRBD2. The germline CDR1 and CDR2 sequences are SNHLY and FYNNEI. This CDR3 is built from 16 residues. With V trimmed by 0 bases and J by 2 bases, 2 bases remained unmatched. CDR3 coding DNA: TGTGCCAGCAGTGAAGCCGGGACTAGCGTCACAGATACGCAGTATTTT. Amino acids: CASSEAGTSVTDTQYF. Filled out from reference TRBV2 and TRBJ2-3, the complete variable domain reads EPEVTQTPSHQVTQMGQEVILRCVPISNHLYFYWYRQILGQKVEFLVSFYNNEISEKSEIFDDQFSVERPDGSNFTLKIRSTKLEDSAMYFCASSEAGTSVTDTQYFGPGTRLTVL.

The chain links TRBV19 to TRBJ1-5; the match to TRBD1 covers 11 bases. Losses at the gene ends were 5 bases for V and 6 bases for J; bases not matched to a gene: 6. The V gene's germline CDR1 is LNHDA and CDR2 SQIVND (reference sequence). The CDR3 sequence is 15 residues long. Here the CDR3 reads CASSFGQGAGQPQHF. In DNA form, the CDR3 reads TGTGCCAGTAGTTTCGGACAGGGGGCTGGTCAGCCCCAGCATTTT.